The 21 T cell receptor beta chains presented below share a single source sample, sequenced in a study of blood T cell repertoires in COVID-19. Repertoires were generated with immunoSEQ multiplex PCR, while TCRdb's copy carries only in-frame clones and drops some. The sample lists around 53,000 clones; about 78% were seen once. Sequencing was done on a sample of peripheral blood. The receptors derive from a man aged 50 to 60 with active or convalescent COVID-19.

The genes are TRBV6-5 and TRBJ1-4; no reliable D call. Trimming stripped 0 bases from V and 8 bases from J, with 10 bases between. The germline CDR1 and CDR2 sequences are MNHEY and SVGAGI. The CDR3 consists of 14 residues. The CDR3 DNA sequence: TGTGCCAGCAGTTACTCGCAGGTTGGCGAAAAACTGTTTTTT. Residues: CASSYSQVGEKLFF.

This clone was counted only a few times. The chain joins TRBV30 to TRBJ2-1, with 8 bases matching TRBD1. This CDR3 region has 13 residues. The V gene's germline CDR1 is GTSNPN and CDR2 SVGIG (reference sequence). The trim removed 5 bases at V and 2 bases at J, leaving 2 bases unmatched. The CDR3 loop reads CAWEGQAYNEQFF. CDR3 bases: TGTGCCTGGGAGGGACAGGCCTACAATGAGCAGTTCTTC.

The count of this clone is one. The chain uses TRBV6-5 and TRBJ2-7; TRBD1 might be the D (5 bases). The CDR3 spans 11 residues. Germline CDR1 reads MNHEY; CDR2 reads SVGAGI. V lost 7 bases, J lost 6 bases, and 10 bases lay in between. CDR3 DNA sequence: TGTGCCAGCAAAACAGGTTCCGAGCAGTACTTC. It specifies CASKTGSEQYF.

The chain is built from TRBV2 and TRBJ1-4, with TRBD1 as a possible D gene (6 bases). Germline loops: CDR1 SNHLY, CDR2 FYNNEI. V lost 6 bases and J 7 bases, leaving 21 bases between the germline ends. There are 16 residues in the CDR3. The CDR3 sequence is CASSAQAGGAGEKLFF. CDR3 bases: TGTGCCAGCAGCGCCCAAGCGGGGGGGGCGGGTGAAAAACTGTTTTTT.

V and J are TRBV5-5 and TRBJ2-1, with D perhaps TRBD2 (6 bases). The V and J ends lost 0 bases and 3 bases respectively, with 13 bases between them. There are 16 residues in the CDR3. Germline V gene lookup returns CDR1 SGHKS and CDR2 YYEKEE (reference sequence). The CDR3 nucleotides read TGTGCCAGCAGCTTGGATATCGGGAGCTACTACAATGAGCAGTTCTTC. Protein product: CASSLDIGSYYNEQFF.

This sequence joins TRBV15 and TRBJ2-1, with D perhaps TRBD2 (6 bases). Germline V lookup: CDR1 LNHNV, CDR2 YYDKDF (reference sequence). The ends were cut back, 1 base at V and 8 bases at J, with 15 bases in the middle. The CDR3 spans 15 residues. The chain's CDR3 is CATSRAPSVVDEQFF. CDR3 nucleotide sequence: TGTGCCACCAGCAGAGCGCCTAGCGTGGTAGATGAGCAGTTCTTC.

The gene calls are TRBV25-1 and TRBJ2-5, with 9 positions matching TRBD2. J lost 1 base, V lost 4 bases, and 7 bases had no gene match. Germline loops: CDR1 MGHDK, CDR2 SYGVNS. The CDR3 extends over 16 amino acids. DNA of the CDR3: TGTGCCAGCAGTGCACTAGCGGGCAGCCTCCAAGAGACCCAGTACTTC. It translates to CASSALAGSLQETQYF.

The genes are TRBV6-5 and TRBJ2-7, with D unresolved. Per the germline V gene, CDR1 is MNHEY and CDR2 is SVGAGI. Trimming pared 6 bases from V and 4 bases from J, leaving 19 bases between. CDR3 length: 15 residues. CDR3 sequence: CASRRLSVAEYEQYF. The CDR3 nucleotides are TGTGCCAGCAGAAGGTTGTCCGTCGCGGAGTACGAGCAGTACTTC.

This chain joins TRBV5-1 and TRBJ1-4; D remains ambiguous. V lost 4 bases to trimming and J lost 8 bases, with 18 bases between them. The CDR3 is 15 residues long. CDR1 is SGHRS and CDR2 is YFSETQ in the germline V gene. The CDR3 coding sequence is TGCGCCAGCAGCCTTACGACTCCAACCGGGGAAAAACTGTTTTTT. Amino acids: CASSLTTPTGEKLFF. The full variable domain, with the rest looked up from reference TRBV5-1 and TRBJ1-4, is KAGVTQTPRYLIKTRGQQVTLSCSPISGHRSVSWYQQTPGQGLQFLFEYFSETQRNKGNFPGRFSGRQFSNSRSEMNVSTLELGDSALYLCASSLTTPTGEKLFFGSGTQLSVL.

The chain is built from TRBV6-1 and TRBJ1-6; D call uncertain. The V gene's germline CDR1 is MNHNS and CDR2 SASEGT. V was clipped by 0 bases and J by 7 bases, with 10 bases between them. The CDR3 spans 15 residues. The CDR3 reads CASSEAGFRNSPLHF. The CDR3, as DNA: TGTGCCAGCAGTGAAGCCGGGTTTCGGAATTCACCCCTCCACTTT.

The chain joins TRBV12-3 or TRBV12-4 to TRBJ1-1; TRBD1 matches 8 bases. This CDR3 spans 12 amino acids. V trimming: 5 bases; J trimming: 10 bases; junction bases outside the gene matches: 6. The CDR3 region has the DNA TGTGCCAGCAGTACTAGACAGGGGATAGCTTTCTTT. It encodes CASSTRQGIAFF.

The CDR3 nucleotides are TGTGCCAGCAGCTTTGGGGGGGCCCGCGGTGATACGCAGTATTTT. Translating it yields CASSFGGARGDTQYF. The chain couples TRBV7-2 to TRBJ2-3, with a weak D call TRBD2 (7 bases). Germline values: CDR1 SGHTA, CDR2 FQGNSA. V lost 3 bases, J lost 6 bases, and 16 bases lay in between. The CDR3 is 15 amino acids.

This clone turned up a few times. The chain employs TRBV19 and TRBJ2-1; TRBD2 aligns across 9 bases. Germline loops: CDR1 LNHDA, CDR2 SQIVND (reference sequence). The V and J ends lost 10 bases and 6 bases, in that order; junction bases with no gene match: 22. The CDR3 extends over 18 amino acids. This CDR3 is CATLKEGGRARLPNEQFF. As DNA, the CDR3 is TGTGCCACTCTAAAAGAAGGCGGGAGGGCCCGATTGCCCAATGAGCAGTTCTTC.

The chain joins TRBV10-2 to TRBJ1-3; TRBD1 is a possible D gene (6 bases). The CDR3 is made up of 16 amino acids. Germline V gives CDR1 WSHSY, CDR2 SAAADI. V gave up 6 bases and J gave up 2 bases, with 17 bases separating them. This chain's CDR3 is CASRDSEGVTGNTIYF. The CDR3 region has the DNA TGCGCCAGCAGGGACTCTGAGGGGGTTACTGGAAACACCATATATTTT.

The chain links TRBV19 to TRBJ2-1, with D possibly matching TRBD1 (5 bases). This CDR3 is built from 14 residues. CDR1 is LNHDA and CDR2 is SQIVND in the germline V gene (reference sequence). Trimming shortened V by 7 bases and J by 2 bases, and 12 bases separated the two germline ends. CDR3 loop: CASTPDSTYNEQFF. DNA for the CDR3: TGTGCCAGTACCCCCGACAGTACCTACAATGAGCAGTTCTTC.

This clone came up a few times. The V call is TRBV11-2, the J call TRBJ2-3, with D maybe TRBD1 (5 bases). Germline assignment: CDR1 SGHAT and CDR2 FQNNGV. CDR3 size: 15 residues. V lost 5 bases, J lost 3 bases, and 15 bases lay in between. CDR3 coding DNA: TGTGCCAGCAGCAAAACACAACAGGAGACAGATACGCAGTATTTT. The encoded protein is CASSKTQQETDTQYF.

This clone was recorded only once. The V gene is TRBV19, the J gene TRBJ1-2; 7 nucleotides align to TRBD1. V shed 5 bases, J shed 6 bases, and the junction held 18 bases outside the gene matches. The germline V gene has CDR1 LNHDA and CDR2 SQIVND (reference sequence). The CDR3 consists of 17 residues. The DNA of the CDR3 is TGTGCCAGTAGTCCGTTAGCGAACAGGGGTAGTAAGGATGGCTACACCTTC. Amino acid sequence: CASSPLANRGSKDGYTF.

The chain links TRBV6-5 to TRBJ2-2; D gene uncertain. Per germline, CDR1 MNHEY and CDR2 SVGAGI. CDR3 size: 13 residues. V was cut by 1 base and J by 5 bases, with 5 bases left in between. CDR3 residues: CASSYYVTGELFF. The CDR3 coding sequence is TGTGCCAGCAGTTACTATGTAACCGGGGAGCTGTTTTTT.

This clone was counted ten times or more. This rearrangement joins TRBV3-1 (or the pseudogene TRBV3-2) to TRBJ1-2; unclear D gene. The CDR3 extends over 15 amino acids. Deletions cut 0 bases from V and 7 bases from J, with 15 bases between. Per germline, CDR1 LGHDT and CDR2 YNNKEL (reference sequence). The CDR3: CASSQDSGFDVGYTF. CDR3 DNA sequence: TGTGCCAGCAGCCAAGATTCGGGGTTTGATGTTGGCTACACCTTC.

In its sample, this clone was seen once. This sequence joins TRBV2 and TRBJ2-5, with 8 bases matching TRBD1. Unmatched junction bases numbered 12, after V lost 8 bases and J lost 1 base. CDR3 length: 16 amino acids. The germline V gene has CDR1 SNHLY and CDR2 FYNNEI. CDR3 coding DNA: TGTGCCAGCCATAAAATTCCCCAGGGGGCCCAAGAGACCCAGTACTTC. This codes for CASHKIPQGAQETQYF.

This chain joins TRBV7-3 and TRBJ2-1; 11 bases are a match to TRBD2. CDR3 length: 18 amino acids. J was trimmed by 4 bases and V by 2 bases; bases with no gene match: 10. CDR1 and CDR2 (germline): SGHTA, FQGTGA. The CDR3 protein is CASSLLRRASGRYNEQFF. CDR3 in DNA: TGTGCCAGCAGCTTACTACGCCGGGCTAGCGGGAGGTACAATGAGCAGTTCTTC.